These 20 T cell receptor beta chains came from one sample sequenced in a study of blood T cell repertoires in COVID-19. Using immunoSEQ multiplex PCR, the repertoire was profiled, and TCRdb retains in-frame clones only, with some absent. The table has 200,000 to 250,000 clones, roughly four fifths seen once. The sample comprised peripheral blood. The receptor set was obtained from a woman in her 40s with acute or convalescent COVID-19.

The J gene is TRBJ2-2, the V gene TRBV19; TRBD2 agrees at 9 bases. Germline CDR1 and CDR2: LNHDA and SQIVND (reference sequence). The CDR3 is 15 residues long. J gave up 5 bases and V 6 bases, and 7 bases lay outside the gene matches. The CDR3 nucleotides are TGTGCCAGTAGCCGAATAGCGGGAGAGACCGGGGAGCTGTTTTTT. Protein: CASSRIAGETGELFF.

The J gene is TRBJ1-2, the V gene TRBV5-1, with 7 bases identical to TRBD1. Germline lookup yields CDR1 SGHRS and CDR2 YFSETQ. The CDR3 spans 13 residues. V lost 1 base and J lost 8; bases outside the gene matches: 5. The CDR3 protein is CASSLKGAEGYTF. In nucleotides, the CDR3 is TGCGCCAGCAGCTTGAAGGGGGCAGAGGGCTACACCTTC.

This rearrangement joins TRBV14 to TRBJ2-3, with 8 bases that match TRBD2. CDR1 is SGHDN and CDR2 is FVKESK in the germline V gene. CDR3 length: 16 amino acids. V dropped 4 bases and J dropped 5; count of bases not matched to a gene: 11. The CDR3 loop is CASSPKMGRGVDTQYF. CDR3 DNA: TGTGCCAGCAGCCCTAAAATGGGGCGGGGGGTAGATACGCAGTATTTT.

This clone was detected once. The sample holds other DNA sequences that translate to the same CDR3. The CDR3 DNA is TGTGCCAGCAGCGTTGGAGGGAGGGGAGCCGGGGAGCTGTTTTTT. It specifies CASSVGGRGAGELFF. This rearrangement joins TRBV9 to TRBJ2-2, with 7 positions matching TRBD2. The V gene's germline CDR1 is SGDLS and CDR2 YYNGEE. This CDR3 comprises 15 residues. V lost 2 bases and J lost 6; bases outside the gene matches: 7. The full variable domain, in which reference TRBV9 and TRBJ2-2 provide the parts outside the CDR3, is DSGVTQTPKHLITATGQRVTLRCSPRSGDLSVYWYQQSLDQGLQFLIQYYNGEERAKGNILERFSAQQFPDLHSELNLSSLELGDSALYFCASSVGGRGAGELFFGEGSRLTVL.

This CDR3 reads CASSQGTGGDQPQHF. CDR3 DNA: TGTGCCAGCAGCCAAGGAACAGGGGGCGATCAGCCCCAGCATTTT. V is TRBV4-2 and J is TRBJ1-5; 9 nucleotides align to TRBD1. J was trimmed by 5 bases and V by 1 base; bases with no gene match: 3. This CDR3 has 15 residues. Germline V gene data show CDR1 as LGHNA and CDR2 as YNFKEQ.

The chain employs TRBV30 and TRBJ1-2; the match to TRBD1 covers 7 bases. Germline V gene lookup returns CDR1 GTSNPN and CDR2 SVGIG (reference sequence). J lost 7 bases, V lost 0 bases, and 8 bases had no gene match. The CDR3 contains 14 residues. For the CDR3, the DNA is TGTGCCTGGAGTGTTGAGGGGGCGAGAGGTGGCTACACCTTC. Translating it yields CAWSVEGARGGYTF.

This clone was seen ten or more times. CDR3 nucleotide sequence: TGTGCCAGCAGCCTAATGACAGGGGGCGGGCGACACTATGGCTACACCTTC. Protein: CASSLMTGGGRHYGYTF. V gene TRBV5-4 combines with J gene TRBJ1-2, with TRBD1 matching over 10 bases. With V trimmed by 4 bases and J by 3 bases, 12 bases remained unmatched. The germline V gene encodes CDR1 SGHNT and CDR2 YYREEE (reference sequence). The length of the CDR3 is 17 residues.

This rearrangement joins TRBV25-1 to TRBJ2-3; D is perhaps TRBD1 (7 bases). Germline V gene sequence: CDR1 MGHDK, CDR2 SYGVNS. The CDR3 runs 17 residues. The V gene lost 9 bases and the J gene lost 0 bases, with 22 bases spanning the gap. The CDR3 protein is CASSRGVQGRSTDTQYF. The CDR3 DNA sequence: TGTGCCAGTTCGCGCGGGGTACAGGGGCGGAGCACAGATACGCAGTATTTT. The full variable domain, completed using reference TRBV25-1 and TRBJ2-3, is EADIYQTPRYLVIGTGKKITLECSQTMGHDKMYWYQQDPGMELHLIHYSYGVNSTEKGDLSSESTVSRIRTEHFPLTLESARPSHTSQYLCASSRGVQGRSTDTQYFGPGTRLTVL.

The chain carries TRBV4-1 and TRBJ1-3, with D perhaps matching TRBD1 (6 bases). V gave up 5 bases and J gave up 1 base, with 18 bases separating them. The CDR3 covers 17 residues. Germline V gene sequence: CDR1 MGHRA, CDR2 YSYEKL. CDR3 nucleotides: TGCGCCAGCAGCTTAAAGGGGGATAGACTTTCTGGAAACACCATATATTTT. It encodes CASSLKGDRLSGNTIYF.

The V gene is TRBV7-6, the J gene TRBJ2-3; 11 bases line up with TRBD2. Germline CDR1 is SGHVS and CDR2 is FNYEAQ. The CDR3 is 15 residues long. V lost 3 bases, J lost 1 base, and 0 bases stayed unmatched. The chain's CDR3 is CASSFSGGGTDTQYF. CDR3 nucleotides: TGTGCCAGCAGCTTTAGCGGGGGGGGCACAGATACGCAGTATTTT.

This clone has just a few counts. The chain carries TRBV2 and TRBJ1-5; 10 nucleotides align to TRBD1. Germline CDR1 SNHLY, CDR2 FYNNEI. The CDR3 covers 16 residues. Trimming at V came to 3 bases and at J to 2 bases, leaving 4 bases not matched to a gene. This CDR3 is CASSEGQGTGNQPQHF. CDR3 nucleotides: TGTGCCAGCAGTGAGGGACAGGGGACAGGCAATCAGCCCCAGCATTTT.

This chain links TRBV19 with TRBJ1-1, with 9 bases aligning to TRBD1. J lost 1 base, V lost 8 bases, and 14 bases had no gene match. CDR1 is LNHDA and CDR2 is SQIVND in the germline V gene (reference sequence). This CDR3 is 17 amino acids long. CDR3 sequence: CASRPSGTGGQNTEAFF. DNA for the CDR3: TGTGCCAGTCGTCCCTCGGGCACAGGGGGCCAGAACACTGAAGCTTTCTTT. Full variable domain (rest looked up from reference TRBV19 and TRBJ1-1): DGGITQSPKYLFRKEGQNVTLSCEQNLNHDAMYWYRQDPGQGLRLIYYSQIVNDFQKGDIAEGYSVSREKKESFPLTVTSAQKNPTAFYLCASRPSGTGGQNTEAFFGQGTRLTVV.

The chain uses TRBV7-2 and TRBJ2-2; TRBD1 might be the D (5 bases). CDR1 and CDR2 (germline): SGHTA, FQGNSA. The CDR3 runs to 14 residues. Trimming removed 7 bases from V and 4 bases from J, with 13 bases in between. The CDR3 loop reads CASTPWGLTGELFF. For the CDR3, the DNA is TGTGCCAGCACTCCCTGGGGCCTCACCGGGGAGCTGTTTTTT.

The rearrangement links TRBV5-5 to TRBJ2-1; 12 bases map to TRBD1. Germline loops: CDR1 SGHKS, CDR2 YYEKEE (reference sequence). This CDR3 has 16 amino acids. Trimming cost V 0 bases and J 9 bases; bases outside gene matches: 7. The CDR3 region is CASSLGPGQGASEQFF. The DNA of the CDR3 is TGTGCCAGCAGCTTGGGGCCGGGACAGGGGGCAAGTGAGCAGTTCTTC.

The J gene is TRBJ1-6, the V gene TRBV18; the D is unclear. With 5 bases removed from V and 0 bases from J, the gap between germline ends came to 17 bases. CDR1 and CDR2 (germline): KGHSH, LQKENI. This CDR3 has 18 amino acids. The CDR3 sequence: CASSSPEESSSYNSPLHF. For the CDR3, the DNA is TGTGCCAGCTCATCCCCCGAGGAGTCAAGCTCCTATAATTCACCCCTCCACTTT.

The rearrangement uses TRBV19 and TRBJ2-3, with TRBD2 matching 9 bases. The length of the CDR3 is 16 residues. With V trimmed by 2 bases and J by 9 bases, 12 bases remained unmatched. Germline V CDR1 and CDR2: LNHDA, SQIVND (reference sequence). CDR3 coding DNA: TGTGCCAGTAGTATAATTTCGGCGGGGGGGCTGGAGACGCAGTATTTT. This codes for CASSIISAGGLETQYF.

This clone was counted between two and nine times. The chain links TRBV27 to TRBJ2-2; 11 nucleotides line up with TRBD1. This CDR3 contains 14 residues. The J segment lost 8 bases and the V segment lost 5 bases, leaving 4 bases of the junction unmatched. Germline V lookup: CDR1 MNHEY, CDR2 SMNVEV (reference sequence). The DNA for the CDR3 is TGTGCCAGCAGTCCGGACAGGGGGCAGGGGGAGCTGTTTTTT. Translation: CASSPDRGQGELFF.

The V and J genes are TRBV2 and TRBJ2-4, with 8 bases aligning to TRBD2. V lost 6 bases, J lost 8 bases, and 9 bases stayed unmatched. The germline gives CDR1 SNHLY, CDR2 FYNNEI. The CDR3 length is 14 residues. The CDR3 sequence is CASRRNGGGHIQYF. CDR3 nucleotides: TGTGCCAGCAGACGGAACGGGGGGGGGCACATTCAGTACTTC.

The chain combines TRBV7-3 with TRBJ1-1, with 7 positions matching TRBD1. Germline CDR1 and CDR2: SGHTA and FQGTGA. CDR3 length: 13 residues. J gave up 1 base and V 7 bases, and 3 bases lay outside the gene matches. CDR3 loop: CASKGQWNTEAFF. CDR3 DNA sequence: TGTGCCAGCAAGGGACAGTGGAACACTGAAGCTTTCTTT.

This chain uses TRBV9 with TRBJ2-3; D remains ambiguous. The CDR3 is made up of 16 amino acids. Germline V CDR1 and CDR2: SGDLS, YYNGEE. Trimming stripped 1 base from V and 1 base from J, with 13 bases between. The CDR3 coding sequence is TGTGCCAGCAGCGTATTAGGATCCGGAGGCACAGATACGCAGTATTTT. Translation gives CASSVLGSGGTDTQYF.